This is a list of T cell receptor beta chains from one sample in a study of Ad26.COV2.S vaccination and SARS-CoV-2 variants. Clones were read by immunoSEQ multiplex PCR, and TCRdb kept only the in-frame ones, dropping some. The profile shows about 680,000 clones, about 89% of them singletons. Sequences were derived from peripheral blood, sampled in a trial of Ad26.COV2.S vaccine versus placebo. The receptors stem from a person aged 18-65 years who received the Ad26.COV2.S COVID-19 vaccine or a placebo. Both conserved end residues are part of each CDR3. A D gene is named only where the DNA matches it firmly. Clone size is given for some rows only: seen once, a few or many times, or a class if the clone is expanded.

v_gene,d_gene,abundance,j_gene,CDR3aa,CDR3nt
TRBV20-1,NA,NA,TRBJ2-3,CSASISSRSTDTQYF,TGCAGTGCTAGTATCTCCTCAAGGAGCACAGATACGCAGTATTTT
TRBV2,TRBD2,NA,TRBJ2-1,CASDIAGGDNEQFF,TGTGCCAGCGACATAGCGGGGGGGGACAATGAGCAGTTCTTC
TRBV5-1,NA,NA,TRBJ1-2,CASSAWFPYGYTF,TGCGCCAGCAGCGCCTGGTTTCCCTATGGCTACACCTTC
TRBV15,NA,NA,TRBJ1-5,CATSTWAHEGNQPQHF,TGTGCCACCAGCACCTGGGCCCATGAAGGCAATCAGCCCCAGCATTTT
TRBV3-1/TRBV3-2,NA,NA,TRBJ2-1,CASSQDPVVPLVGPIGQFF,TGTGCCAGCAGCCAAGATCCGGTGGTGCCCTTAGTCGGGCCCATCGGGCAGTTCTTC
TRBV19,TRBD1,NA,TRBJ1-1,CASSRQGERAEAFF,TGTGCCAGTAGTCGGCAGGGGGAGAGGGCTGAAGCTTTCTTT
TRBV5-4,TRBD1,NA,TRBJ1-6,CASTYRQGTSYNSPLHF,TGTGCCAGCACCTACAGACAGGGAACCTCCTATAATTCACCCCTCCACTTT
TRBV4-2,NA,NA,TRBJ2-7,CASSQETELTQYF,TGTGCCAGCAGCCAGGAAACAGAATTAACGCAGTACTTC
TRBV4-1,NA,NA,TRBJ1-6,CASSLQVGPYNSPLHF,TGCGCCAGCAGCCTACAAGTGGGACCCTATAATTCACCCCTCCACTTT
TRBV7-6,TRBD1,NA,TRBJ1-3,CASSLFPGQSRGGTGNTIYF,TGTGCCAGCAGCTTATTTCCCGGACAATCCAGGGGGGGGACTGGAAACACCATATATTTT
TRBV15,NA,NA,TRBJ2-5,CATSRDMTEQETQYF,TGTGCCACCAGCAGAGATATGACAGAGCAAGAGACCCAGTACTTC
TRBV5-6,TRBD2,NA,TRBJ2-5,CASSAIRLAGAGTQYF,TGTGCCAGCAGCGCGATCAGACTAGCGGGGGCAGGGACCCAGTACTTC
TRBV27,TRBD1,once,TRBJ2-7,CASSPGTGLTYEQYF,TGTGCCAGCAGCCCAGGGACAGGGCTAACCTACGAGCAGTACTTC
TRBV19,NA,NA,TRBJ2-6,CASSAILSGANVLTF,TGTGCCAGTAGTGCCATCCTCTCTGGGGCCAACGTCCTGACTTTC
TRBV14,NA,NA,TRBJ2-2,CASSQYRRGLFF,TGTGCCAGCAGCCAATATAGGAGGGGGCTGTTTTTT
TRBV5-1,NA,once,TRBJ2-6,CASQLQGALSGANVLTF,TGCGCCAGCCAGTTACAGGGAGCCCTCTCTGGGGCCAACGTCCTGACTTTC
TRBV27,NA,NA,TRBJ1-1,CASSFRNMNTEAFF,TGTGCCAGCAGTTTTAGGAACATGAACACTGAAGCTTTCTTT
TRBV6-2/TRBV6-3,TRBD1,NA,TRBJ1-5,CASSDTGTGDLIAGNQPQHF,TGTGCCAGCAGCGATACTGGGACAGGGGATCTTATTGCCGGCAATCAGCCCCAGCATTTT
TRBV12-5,NA,NA,TRBJ2-1,CASGPSGGNEQFF,TGTGCTAGTGGCCCAAGCGGTGGCAATGAGCAGTTCTTC
TRBV30,TRBD2,NA,TRBJ2-7,CAWSPLAGGSYEQYF,TGTGCCTGGAGCCCATTAGCGGGAGGCTCCTACGAGCAGTACTTC
TRBV6-6,TRBD2,NA,TRBJ2-1,CASSTGLAGTNEQFF,TGTGCCAGCAGTACAGGACTAGCGGGAACCAATGAGCAGTTCTTC
TRBV3-1/TRBV3-2,NA,NA,TRBJ1-5,CASSQAGGQPQHF,TGTGCCAGCAGCCAAGCAGGAGGTCAGCCCCAGCATTTT
TRBV5-1,NA,few,TRBJ1-1,CASSLGTEAFF,TGCGCCAGCAGCTTAGGAACTGAAGCTTTCTTT
TRBV27,TRBD1,NA,TRBJ1-6,CASRRMGQGNSPLHF,TGTGCCAGCAGGCGAATGGGACAGGGGAATTCACCCCTCCACTTT
TRBV5-1,NA,NA,TRBJ2-7,CASSLFGSSWDEQYF,TGCGCCAGCAGCTTGTTCGGGAGTAGTTGGGACGAGCAGTACTTC
TRBV7-6,NA,NA,TRBJ1-6,CASSLGPGDNSPLHF,TGTGCCAGCAGCTTAGGCCCAGGGGATAATTCACCCCTCCACTTT
TRBV4-3,NA,NA,TRBJ1-1,CASSPSRVMNTEAFF,TGCGCCAGCAGCCCCTCCAGGGTTATGAACACTGAAGCTTTCTTT
TRBV2,TRBD2,NA,TRBJ2-1,CASSRLAGVGNEQFF,TGTGCCAGCAGTCGACTAGCGGGAGTTGGGAATGAGCAGTTCTTC
TRBV9,NA,NA,TRBJ1-4,CASSVSPAGKLFF,TGTGCCAGCAGCGTATCACCTGCGGGAAAACTGTTTTTT
TRBV18,NA,NA,TRBJ2-5,CASSPTSWETQYF,TGTGCCAGCTCGCCCACTAGCTGGGAGACCCAGTACTTC
TRBV6-5,TRBD1,NA,TRBJ1-1,CASTPGQGRAEAFF,TGTGCCAGCACCCCGGGACAGGGAAGGGCTGAAGCTTTCTTT
TRBV24-1,NA,NA,TRBJ2-7,CATSDLGGGEQYF,TGTGCCACCAGTGATTTGGGAGGAGGGGAGCAGTACTTC
TRBV5-5,TRBD2,NA,TRBJ2-7,CASRSWRGVYEQYF,TGTGCCAGCAGATCCTGGCGGGGGGTCTACGAGCAGTACTTC
TRBV3-1/TRBV3-2,NA,NA,TRBJ1-1,CASSQYKWRSTEAFF,TGTGCCAGCAGCCAGTATAAGTGGAGGAGCACTGAAGCTTTCTTT
TRBV9,NA,NA,TRBJ2-2,CASSVNRVGTGELFF,TGTGCCAGCAGCGTAAACAGGGTCGGTACCGGGGAGCTGTTTTTT
TRBV19,TRBD2,NA,TRBJ2-5,CASCPAGAGETQYF,TGTGCCAGTTGCCCAGCGGGAGCGGGGGAGACCCAGTACTTC
TRBV6-2/TRBV6-3,NA,NA,TRBJ2-2,CASTPYGSPNTGELFF,TGTGCCAGCACCCCTTATGGCAGTCCTAACACCGGGGAGCTGTTTTTT
TRBV29-1,NA,few,TRBJ2-3,CSVLGTSTSTDTQYF,TGCAGCGTCCTCGGGACCAGCACTAGCACAGATACGCAGTATTTT
TRBV2,TRBD1,NA,TRBJ2-3,CASRQGGGTDTQYF,TGTGCCAGCAGACAGGGGGGTGGCACAGATACGCAGTATTTT
TRBV25-1,NA,NA,TRBJ1-1,CASSVKAYTEAFF,TGTGCCAGCAGTGTAAAGGCGTACACTGAAGCTTTCTTT
TRBV27,NA,NA,TRBJ2-2,CASRLRELFF,TGTGCCAGCAGGCTGAGGGAGCTGTTTTTT
TRBV15,TRBD1,NA,TRBJ1-5,CATSRDRTGWNQPQHF,TGTGCCACCAGCAGAGACAGGACAGGGTGGAATCAGCCCCAGCATTTT
TRBV12-3/TRBV12-4,NA,NA,TRBJ1-2,CASSFRDTDGYTF,TGTGCCAGCAGCTTCCGGGACACCGATGGCTACACCTTC
TRBV7-6,NA,NA,TRBJ1-1,CASPLWEDTEAFF,TGTGCCAGCCCCCTCTGGGAGGACACTGAAGCTTTCTTT
TRBV2,NA,NA,TRBJ2-1,CASRGRDEQFF,TGTGCCAGCAGAGGAAGGGATGAGCAGTTCTTC
TRBV6-1,NA,NA,TRBJ2-2,CASSERSGTNTGELFF,TGTGCCAGCAGTGAACGGTCCGGGACGAACACCGGGGAGCTGTTTTTT
TRBV3-1/TRBV3-2,TRBD2,NA,TRBJ2-7,CASSLGLADTYEQYF,TGTGCCAGCAGCCTCGGACTAGCGGACACCTACGAGCAGTACTTC
TRBV4-3,TRBD1,NA,TRBJ1-1,CASSPAGQMNTEAFF,TGCGCCAGCAGCCCGGCGGGACAGATGAACACTGAAGCTTTCTTT
TRBV7-3,TRBD1,NA,TRBJ1-2,CASSPTGVEDYGYTF,TGTGCCAGCAGCCCCACAGGGGTTGAAGACTATGGCTACACCTTC
TRBV16,NA,NA,TRBJ1-1,CASSQLSGTEAFF,TGTGCCAGCAGCCAATTGTCTGGCACTGAAGCTTTCTTT
TRBV5-1,NA,NA,TRBJ2-7,CASSLGQVSSYEQYF,TGCGCCAGCAGCTTGGGTCAGGTCAGCTCCTACGAGCAGTACTTC
TRBV25-1,TRBD2,NA,TRBJ2-3,CASSRSGGRTDTQYF,TGTGCCAGCAGTAGGTCGGGAGGGCGTACAGATACGCAGTATTTT
TRBV11-3,NA,NA,TRBJ2-2,CASSLDQGGGTGELFF,TGTGCCAGCAGCTTAGATCAGGGGGGAGGGACCGGGGAGCTGTTTTTT